One and the same sample provided the 20 T cell receptor beta chains below, sequenced in a study of blood T cell repertoires in COVID-19. Clones were read by immunoSEQ multiplex PCR, and TCRdb kept only the in-frame ones, dropping some. The sample lists 350,000 to 550,000 clones; about 85% were seen once. The specimen was PBMCs or T cells enriched from blood (not recorded which). These receptor sequences come from a woman aged 18-35 years with acute COVID-19.

The chain employs TRBV27 and TRBJ1-6; no definite D call. The CDR3 extends over 14 amino acids. Germline V lookup: CDR1 MNHEY, CDR2 SMNVEV (reference sequence). Trimming removed 2 bases from V and 7 bases from J, with 9 bases in between. The CDR3 protein is CASSLEVRNSPLHF. In DNA form, the CDR3 reads TGTGCCAGCAGTTTAGAGGTCCGAAATTCACCCCTCCACTTT.

V and J are TRBV5-1 and TRBJ1-1; D is perhaps TRBD1 (6 bases). CDR1 and CDR2 (germline): SGHRS, YFSETQ. CDR3 length equals 15 residues. V dropped 4 bases and J dropped 1 base, with 14 bases sitting between them. CDR3 region: CASSQARGGNTEAFF. The CDR3 coding sequence is TGCGCCAGCAGCCAGGCTCGAGGGGGGAACACTGAAGCTTTCTTT.

The V call is TRBV2, the J call TRBJ1-5; weak D call: TRBD1 (5 bases). Looked up from germline, CDR1 is SNHLY and CDR2 is FYNNEI. The ends were cut back, 6 bases at V and 0 bases at J, with 6 bases in the middle. This CDR3 has 13 residues. CDR3 sequence reads: CASRDTSNQPQHF. Written as DNA, the CDR3 is TGTGCCAGCAGGGACACTAGCAATCAGCCCCAGCATTTT. Full variable domain (outside the CDR3, taken from reference TRBV2 and TRBJ1-5): EPEVTQTPSHQVTQMGQEVILRCVPISNHLYFYWYRQILGQKVEFLVSFYNNEISEKSEIFDDQFSVERPDGSNFTLKIRSTKLEDSAMYFCASRDTSNQPQHFGDGTRLSIL.

Notes on this clone: An end of the junction does not agree with germline; a read error may underlie this. The rearrangement links TRBV19 to TRBJ1-2, with D uncertain. CDR1 is LNHDA, CDR2 SQIVND, per germline (reference sequence). The CDR3 is 9 amino acids. CDR3: CPFHTGYTF. The CDR3 DNA sequence: TGCCCTTTCCACACGGGTTACACCTTC.

V gene TRBV28 combines with J gene TRBJ1-5; no clear D. The CDR3 contains 16 residues. Trimming pared 4 bases from V and 2 bases from J, leaving 15 bases between. The germline gives CDR1 MDHEN, CDR2 SYDVKM. In DNA, the CDR3 is TGTGCCAGCAGTTCCTATAATTCATTGGGCAATCAGCCCCAGCATTTT. Its protein product is CASSSYNSLGNQPQHF.

J is TRBJ2-4 and V is TRBV11-2; D might be TRBD1 (6 bases). With 4 bases removed from V and 3 bases from J, the gap between germline ends came to 13 bases. There are 15 residues in the CDR3. The V gene's germline CDR1 is SGHAT and CDR2 FQNNGV. CDR3 amino acids: CASSSLKGGKNIQYF. The CDR3 nucleotides are TGTGCCAGCAGCTCGCTGAAAGGGGGCAAAAACATTCAGTACTTC.

The chain employs TRBV7-8 and TRBJ2-3, with 7 nucleotides matching TRBD2. Unmatched junction bases numbered 15, after V lost 5 bases and J lost 1 base. This CDR3 is 18 amino acids long. Germline V lookup: CDR1 SGHVS, CDR2 FQNEAQ. DNA of the CDR3: TGTGCCAGCAGCCACACGCTGCTTGCGAGCGGGGGCACAGATACGCAGTATTTT. It codes for CASSHTLLASGGTDTQYF.

V is TRBV10-1 and J is TRBJ1-1; D unclear. Germline-derived CDR1 and CDR2 are WNHNN and SYGVQD (reference sequence). This CDR3 spans 13 amino acids. Trimming removed 4 bases from V and 1 base from J, with 7 bases in between. The chain's CDR3 is CASSAQQNTEAFF. CDR3 nucleotide sequence: TGCGCCAGCAGTGCACAGCAGAACACTGAAGCTTTCTTT.

V and J are TRBV7-9 and TRBJ1-1; D may be TRBD1 (6 bases). Per germline, CDR1 SEHNR and CDR2 FQNEAQ (reference sequence). Trimming left V 5 bases short and J 0 bases short, with 19 bases between. The CDR3 length is 17 residues. The CDR3 sequence: CASSAPGALVMNTEAFF. As DNA, the CDR3 is TGTGCCAGCAGCGCCCCAGGGGCCCTCGTTATGAACACTGAAGCTTTCTTT.

The rearrangement uses TRBV7-9 and TRBJ1-2; no reliable D call. Looked up from germline, CDR1 is SEHNR and CDR2 is FQNEAQ (reference sequence). V lost 4 bases and J 0 bases, leaving 12 bases between the germline ends. CDR3 length: 15 amino acids. The CDR3 region has the DNA TGTGCCAGCAGCTCTACCCCCACAGCTAACTATGGCTACACCTTC. It translates to CASSSTPTANYGYTF.

This clone was picked up one time. The chain combines TRBV10-1 with TRBJ2-3; a weak D match, TRBD2 (5 bases). In germline, CDR1 is WNHNN, CDR2 SYGVQD (reference sequence). The CDR3 spans 15 residues. With 0 bases removed from V and 6 bases from J, the gap between germline ends came to 13 bases. The DNA of the CDR3 is TGCGCCAGCAGTGAGTCGTTGGGAGACCGGGATACGCAGTATTTT. Protein sequence: CASSESLGDRDTQYF.

The chain couples TRBV5-1 to TRBJ1-2; D is undetermined. The CDR3 runs to 16 residues. Trimming removed 1 base at V and 3 bases at J, with 16 bases between. CDR1 is SGHRS and CDR2 is YFSETQ in the germline V gene. The CDR3 DNA follows: TGCGCCAGCAGCTTGTATCGTCGGGTAGAGGACTATGGCTACACCTTC. This translates into CASSLYRRVEDYGYTF.

V usage is TRBV28 and J usage is TRBJ1-3; 9 nucleotides match TRBD1. V was clipped by 6 bases and J by 2 bases; unmatched bases: 5. Per germline, CDR1 MDHEN and CDR2 SYDVKM. There are 15 residues in the CDR3. The CDR3 DNA reads TGTGCCAGCAGCCATGACAGGGGGGCTGGAAACACCATATATTTT. Amino acid sequence: CASSHDRGAGNTIYF.

This chain uses TRBV19 with TRBJ2-2; 12 bases map to TRBD2. This CDR3 is 18 amino acids long. Germline lookup yields CDR1 LNHDA and CDR2 SQIVND (reference sequence). After removal of 5 bases from V and 5 bases from J, the junction contained 12 bases not matched to a gene. CDR3 sequence (DNA): TGTGCCAGTAGTCCCCACCTCAGTACTAGCGGGAGGACCGGGGAGCTGTTTTTT. The encoded protein is CASSPHLSTSGRTGELFF.

The chain joins TRBV20-1 to TRBJ2-7; D gene ambiguous. Germline V gene lookup returns CDR1 DFQATT and CDR2 SNEGSKA (reference sequence). V was shortened by 3 bases and J by 4 bases, with 7 bases between the two germline ends. There are 11 residues in the CDR3. The CDR3 DNA is TGCAGTGCTAGGAAGGAGTACGAGCAGTACTTC. Translation gives CSARKEYEQYF.

This chain joins TRBV28 and TRBJ2-7; TRBD2 matches at 7 bases. Trimming took 3 bases from V and 0 from J; bases not matched to a gene: 8. The CDR3 has 16 amino acids. Per the germline V gene, CDR1 is MDHEN and CDR2 is SYDVKM. CDR3 coding DNA: TGTGCCAGCAGTTTGGGGGGGGATTTACACTCCTACGAGCAGTACTTC. Translated: CASSLGGDLHSYEQYF.

The CDR3 coding sequence is TGTGCCAGTAGTATTGAACACTACCGGGCCTACGAGCAGTACTTC. As protein: CASSIEHYRAYEQYF. The genes are TRBV19 and TRBJ2-7; D is undetermined. V dropped 3 bases and J dropped 2 bases, with 14 bases sitting between them. The CDR3 sequence is 15 residues long. Germline lookup yields CDR1 LNHDA and CDR2 SQIVND (reference sequence).

V usage is TRBV3-1 (or the pseudogene TRBV3-2) and J usage is TRBJ2-5; no clear D gene. The CDR3 is 14 residues long. The germline V and J ends were trimmed by 3 bases and 2 bases, with 10 bases remaining between them. Germline CDR1 reads LGHDT; CDR2 reads YNNKEL (reference sequence). The CDR3 DNA sequence: TGTGCCAGCAGCCATTCTGGTCGGCAAGAGACCCAGTACTTC. It codes for CASSHSGRQETQYF.

V usage is TRBV7-2 and J usage is TRBJ1-6; D may be TRBD1 (6 bases). There are 14 residues in the CDR3. V was pared by 2 bases and J by 8 bases, with 10 bases between. Germline-derived CDR1 and CDR2 are SGHTA and FQGNSA. In nucleotides, the CDR3 is TGTGCCAGCAGCTTATTACAGGGAGATTCACCCCTCCACTTT. It encodes CASSLLQGDSPLHF.

V is TRBV15 and J is TRBJ2-7, with D tentatively TRBD1 (6 bases). CDR3 size: 13 residues. Germline V gene lookup returns CDR1 LNHNV and CDR2 YYDKDF (reference sequence). V gave up 5 bases and J gave up 3 bases, with 11 bases separating them. The CDR3 loop reads CATSRDTNYEQYF. The CDR3 nucleotides are TGTGCCACCAGCCGGGACACGAACTACGAGCAGTACTTC.